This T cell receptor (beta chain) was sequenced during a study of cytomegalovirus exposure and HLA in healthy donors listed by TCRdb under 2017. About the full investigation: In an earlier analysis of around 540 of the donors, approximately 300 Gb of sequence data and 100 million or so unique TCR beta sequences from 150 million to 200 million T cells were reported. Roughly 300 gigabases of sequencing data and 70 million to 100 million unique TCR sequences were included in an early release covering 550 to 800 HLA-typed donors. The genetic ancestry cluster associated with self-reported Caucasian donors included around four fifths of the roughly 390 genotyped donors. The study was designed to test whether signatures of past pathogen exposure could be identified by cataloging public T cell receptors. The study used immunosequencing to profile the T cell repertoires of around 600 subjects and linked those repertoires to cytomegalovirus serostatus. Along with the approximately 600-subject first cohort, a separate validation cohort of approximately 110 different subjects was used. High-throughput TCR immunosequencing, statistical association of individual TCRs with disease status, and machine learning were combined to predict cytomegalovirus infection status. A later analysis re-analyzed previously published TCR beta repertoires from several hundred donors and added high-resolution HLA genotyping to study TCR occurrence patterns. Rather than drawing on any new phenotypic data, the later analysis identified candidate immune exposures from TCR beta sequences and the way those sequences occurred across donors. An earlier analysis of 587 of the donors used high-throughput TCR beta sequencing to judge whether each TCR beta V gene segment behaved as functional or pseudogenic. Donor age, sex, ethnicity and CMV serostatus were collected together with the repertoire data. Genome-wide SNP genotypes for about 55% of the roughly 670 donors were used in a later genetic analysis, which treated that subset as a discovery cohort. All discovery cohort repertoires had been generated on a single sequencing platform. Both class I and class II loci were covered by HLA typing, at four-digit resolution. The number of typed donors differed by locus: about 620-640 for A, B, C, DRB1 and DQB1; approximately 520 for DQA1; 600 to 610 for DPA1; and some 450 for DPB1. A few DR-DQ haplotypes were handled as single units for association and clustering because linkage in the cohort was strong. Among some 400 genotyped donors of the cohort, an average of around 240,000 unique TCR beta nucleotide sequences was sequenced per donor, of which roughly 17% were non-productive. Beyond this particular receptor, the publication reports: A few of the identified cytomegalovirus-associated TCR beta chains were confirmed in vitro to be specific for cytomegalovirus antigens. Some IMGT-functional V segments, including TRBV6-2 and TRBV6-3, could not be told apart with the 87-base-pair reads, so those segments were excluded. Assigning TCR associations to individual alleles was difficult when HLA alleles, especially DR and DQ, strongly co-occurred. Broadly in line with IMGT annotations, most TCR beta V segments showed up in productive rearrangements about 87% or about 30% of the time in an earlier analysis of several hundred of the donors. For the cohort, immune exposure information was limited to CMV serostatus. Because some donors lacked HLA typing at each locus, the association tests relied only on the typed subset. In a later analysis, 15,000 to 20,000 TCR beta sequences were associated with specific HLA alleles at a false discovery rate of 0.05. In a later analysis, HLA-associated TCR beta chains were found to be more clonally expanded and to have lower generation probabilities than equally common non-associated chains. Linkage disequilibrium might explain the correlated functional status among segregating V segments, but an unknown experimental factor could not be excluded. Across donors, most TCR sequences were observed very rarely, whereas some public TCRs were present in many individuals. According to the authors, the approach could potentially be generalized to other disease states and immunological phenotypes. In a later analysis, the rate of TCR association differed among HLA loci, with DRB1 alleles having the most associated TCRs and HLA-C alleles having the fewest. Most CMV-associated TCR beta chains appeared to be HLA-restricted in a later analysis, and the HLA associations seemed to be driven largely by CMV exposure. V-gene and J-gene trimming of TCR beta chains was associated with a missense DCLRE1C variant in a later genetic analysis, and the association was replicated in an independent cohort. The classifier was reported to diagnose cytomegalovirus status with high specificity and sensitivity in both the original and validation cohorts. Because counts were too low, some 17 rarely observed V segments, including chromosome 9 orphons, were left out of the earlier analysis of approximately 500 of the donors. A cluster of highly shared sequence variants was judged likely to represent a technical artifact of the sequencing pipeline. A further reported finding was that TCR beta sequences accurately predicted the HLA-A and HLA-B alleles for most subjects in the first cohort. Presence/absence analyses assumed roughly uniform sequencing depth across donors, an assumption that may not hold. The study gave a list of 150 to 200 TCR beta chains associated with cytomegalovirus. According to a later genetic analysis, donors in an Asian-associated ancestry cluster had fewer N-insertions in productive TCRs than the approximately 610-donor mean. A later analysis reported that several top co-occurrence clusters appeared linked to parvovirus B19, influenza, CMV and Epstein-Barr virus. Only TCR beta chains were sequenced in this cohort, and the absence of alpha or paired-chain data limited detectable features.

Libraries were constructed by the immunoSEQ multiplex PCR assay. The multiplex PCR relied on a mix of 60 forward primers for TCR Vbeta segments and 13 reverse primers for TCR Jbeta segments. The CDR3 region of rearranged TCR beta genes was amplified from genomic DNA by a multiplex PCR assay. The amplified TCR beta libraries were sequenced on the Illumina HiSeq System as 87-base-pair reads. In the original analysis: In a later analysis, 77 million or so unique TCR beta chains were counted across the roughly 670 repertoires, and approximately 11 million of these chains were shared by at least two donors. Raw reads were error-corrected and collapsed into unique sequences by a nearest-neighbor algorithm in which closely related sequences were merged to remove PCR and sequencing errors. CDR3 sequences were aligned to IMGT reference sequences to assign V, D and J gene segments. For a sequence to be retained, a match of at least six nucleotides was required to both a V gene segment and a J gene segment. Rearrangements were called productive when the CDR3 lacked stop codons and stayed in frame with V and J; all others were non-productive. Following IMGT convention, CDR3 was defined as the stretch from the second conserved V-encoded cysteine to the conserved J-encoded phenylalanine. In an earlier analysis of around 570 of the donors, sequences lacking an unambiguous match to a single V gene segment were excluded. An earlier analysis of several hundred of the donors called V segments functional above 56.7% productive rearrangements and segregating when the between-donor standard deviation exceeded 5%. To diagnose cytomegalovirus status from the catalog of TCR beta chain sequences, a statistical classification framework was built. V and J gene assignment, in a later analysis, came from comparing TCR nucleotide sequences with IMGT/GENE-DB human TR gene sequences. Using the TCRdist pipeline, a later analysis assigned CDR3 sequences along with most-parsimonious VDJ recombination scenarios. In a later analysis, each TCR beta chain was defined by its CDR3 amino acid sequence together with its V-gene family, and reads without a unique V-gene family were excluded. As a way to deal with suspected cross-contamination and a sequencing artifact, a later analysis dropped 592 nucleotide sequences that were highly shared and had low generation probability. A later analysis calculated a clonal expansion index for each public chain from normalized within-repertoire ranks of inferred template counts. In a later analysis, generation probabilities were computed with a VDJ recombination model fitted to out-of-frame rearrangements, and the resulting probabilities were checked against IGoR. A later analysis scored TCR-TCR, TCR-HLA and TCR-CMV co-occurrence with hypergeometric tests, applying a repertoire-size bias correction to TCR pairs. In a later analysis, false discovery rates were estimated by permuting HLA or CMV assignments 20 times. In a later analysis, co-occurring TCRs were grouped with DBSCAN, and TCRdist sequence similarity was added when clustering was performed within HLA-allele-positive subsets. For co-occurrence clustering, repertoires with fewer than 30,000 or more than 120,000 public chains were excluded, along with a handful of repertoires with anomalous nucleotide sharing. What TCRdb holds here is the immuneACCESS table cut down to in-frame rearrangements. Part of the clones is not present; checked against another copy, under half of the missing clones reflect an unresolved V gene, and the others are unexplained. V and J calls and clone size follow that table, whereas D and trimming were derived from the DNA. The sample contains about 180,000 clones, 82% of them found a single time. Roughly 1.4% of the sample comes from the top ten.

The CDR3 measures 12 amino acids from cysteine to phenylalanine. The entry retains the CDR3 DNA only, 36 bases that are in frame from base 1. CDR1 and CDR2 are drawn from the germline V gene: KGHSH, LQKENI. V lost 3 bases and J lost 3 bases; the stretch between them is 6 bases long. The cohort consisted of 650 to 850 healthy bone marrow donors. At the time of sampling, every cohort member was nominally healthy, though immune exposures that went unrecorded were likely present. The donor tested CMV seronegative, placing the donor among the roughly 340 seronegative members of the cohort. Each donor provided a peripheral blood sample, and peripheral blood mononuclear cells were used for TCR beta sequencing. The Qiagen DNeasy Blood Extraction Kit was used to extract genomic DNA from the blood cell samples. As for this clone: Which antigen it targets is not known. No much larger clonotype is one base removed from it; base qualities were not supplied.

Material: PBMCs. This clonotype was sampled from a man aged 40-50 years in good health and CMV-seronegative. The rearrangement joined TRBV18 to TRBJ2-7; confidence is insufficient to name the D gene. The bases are TGTGCCAGCTCACCCCAGGTCTACGAGCAGTACTTC. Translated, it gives CASSPQVYEQYF.